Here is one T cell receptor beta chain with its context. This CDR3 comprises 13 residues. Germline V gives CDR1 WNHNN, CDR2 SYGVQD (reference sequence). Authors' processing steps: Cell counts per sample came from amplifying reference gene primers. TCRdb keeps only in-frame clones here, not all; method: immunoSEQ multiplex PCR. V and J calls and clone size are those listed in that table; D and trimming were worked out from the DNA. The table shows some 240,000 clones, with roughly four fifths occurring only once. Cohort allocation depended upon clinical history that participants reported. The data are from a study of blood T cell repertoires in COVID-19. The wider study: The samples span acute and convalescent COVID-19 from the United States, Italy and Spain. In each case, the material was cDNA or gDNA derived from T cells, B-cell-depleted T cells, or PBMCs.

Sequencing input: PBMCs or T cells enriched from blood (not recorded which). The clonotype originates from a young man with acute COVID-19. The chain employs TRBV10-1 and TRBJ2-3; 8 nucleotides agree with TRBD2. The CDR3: CASGGGWGDTQYF. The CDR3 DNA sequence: TGCGCAAGCGGGGGAGGTTGGGGAGATACGCAGTATTTT.